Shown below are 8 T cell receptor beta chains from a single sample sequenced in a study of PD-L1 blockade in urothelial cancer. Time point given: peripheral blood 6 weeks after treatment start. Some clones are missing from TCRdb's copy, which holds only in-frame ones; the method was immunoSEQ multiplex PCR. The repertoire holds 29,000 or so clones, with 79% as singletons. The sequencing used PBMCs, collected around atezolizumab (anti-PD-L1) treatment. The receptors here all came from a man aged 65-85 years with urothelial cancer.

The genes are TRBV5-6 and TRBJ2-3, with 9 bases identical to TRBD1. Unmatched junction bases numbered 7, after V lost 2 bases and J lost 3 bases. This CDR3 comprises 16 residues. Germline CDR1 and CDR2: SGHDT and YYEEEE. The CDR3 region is CASSLPGQGATDTQYF. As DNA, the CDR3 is TGTGCCAGCAGCTTACCGGGACAGGGAGCTACAGATACGCAGTATTTT.

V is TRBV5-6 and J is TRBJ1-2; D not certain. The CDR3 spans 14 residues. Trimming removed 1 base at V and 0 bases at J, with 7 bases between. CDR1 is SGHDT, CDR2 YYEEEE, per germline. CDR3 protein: CASSLTVANYGYTF. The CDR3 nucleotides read TGTGCCAGCAGCTTGACGGTAGCTAACTATGGCTACACCTTC.

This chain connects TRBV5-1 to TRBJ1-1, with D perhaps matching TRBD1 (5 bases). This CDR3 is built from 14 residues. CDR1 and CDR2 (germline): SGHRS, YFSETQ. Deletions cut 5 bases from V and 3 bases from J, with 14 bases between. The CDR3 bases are TGCGCCAGCAGTGTGGAGGGGCGTGACACTGAAGCTTTCTTT. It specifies CASSVEGRDTEAFF.

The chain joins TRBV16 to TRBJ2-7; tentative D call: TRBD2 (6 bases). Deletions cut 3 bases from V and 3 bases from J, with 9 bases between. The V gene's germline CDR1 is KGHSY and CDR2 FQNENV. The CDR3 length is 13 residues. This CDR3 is CASSQRLGYEQYF. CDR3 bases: TGTGCCAGCAGCCAGCGACTAGGCTACGAGCAGTACTTC.

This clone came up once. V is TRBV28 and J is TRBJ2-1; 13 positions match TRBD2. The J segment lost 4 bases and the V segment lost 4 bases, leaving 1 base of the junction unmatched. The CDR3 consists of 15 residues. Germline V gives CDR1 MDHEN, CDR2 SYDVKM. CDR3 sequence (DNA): TGTGCCAGCAGTTCACTAGCGGGAGGGTACAATGAGCAGTTCTTC. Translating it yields CASSSLAGGYNEQFF.

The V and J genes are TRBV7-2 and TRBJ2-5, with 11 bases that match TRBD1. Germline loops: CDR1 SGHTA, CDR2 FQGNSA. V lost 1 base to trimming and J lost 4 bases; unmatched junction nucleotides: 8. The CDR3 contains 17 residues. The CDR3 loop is CASSLGRWTGGGETQYF. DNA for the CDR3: TGTGCCAGCAGCTTAGGACGGTGGACAGGGGGCGGAGAGACCCAGTACTTC.

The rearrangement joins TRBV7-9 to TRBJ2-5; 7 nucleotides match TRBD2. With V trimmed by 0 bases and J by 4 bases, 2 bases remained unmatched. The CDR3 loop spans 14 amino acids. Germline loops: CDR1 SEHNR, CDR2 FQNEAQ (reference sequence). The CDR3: CASSLAGGGETQYF. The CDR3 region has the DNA TGTGCCAGCAGCTTAGCGGGGGGGGGAGAGACCCAGTACTTC. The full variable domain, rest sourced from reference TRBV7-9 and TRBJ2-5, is DTGVSQNPRHKITKRGQNVTFRCDPISEHNRLYWYRQTLGQGPEFLTYFQNEAQLEKSRLLSDRFSAERPKGSFSTLEIQRTEQGDSAMYLCASSLAGGGETQYFGPGTRLLVL.

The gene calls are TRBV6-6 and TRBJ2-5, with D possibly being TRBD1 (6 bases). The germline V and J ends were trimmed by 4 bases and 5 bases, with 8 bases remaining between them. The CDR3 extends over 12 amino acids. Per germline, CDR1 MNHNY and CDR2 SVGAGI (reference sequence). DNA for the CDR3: TGTGCCAGCAGTTCTACAGGGGAGACCCAGTACTTC. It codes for CASSSTGETQYF.